These T cell receptor beta chains were read from a single sample in a study of cytomegalovirus exposure and HLA in healthy donors. Libraries were prepared by immunoSEQ multiplex PCR; TCRdb keeps only in-frame clonotypes and omits some of them. The data show 150,000 to 200,000 clones, about 84% seen once. The material sequenced was PBMCs. Receptor source: a man aged 45-65 years in good health and CMV-seropositive. Each CDR3 is given with its conserved first and last residue. Fields, in order: CDR3 DNA, CDR3 protein, J gene, clone size, V gene, D gene. D genes are given only for firm matches. Size is omitted from some rows. Given values are once, few, many or a class for expanded clones.

TGCGCCAGCAGCCTAACTAGCGGATATTCCTACGAGCAGTACTTC | CASSLTSGYSYEQYF | TRBJ2-7 | - | TRBV5-1 | TRBD2
TGCGCCAGCAGCCAAGGGACAGGGTATCGCTACACCTTC | CASSQGTGYRYTF | TRBJ1-2 | - | TRBV4-1 | TRBD1
TGCGCCAGCAGCCACCGCGGGCGGGGGTTCACAGATACGCAGTATTTT | CASSHRGRGFTDTQYF | TRBJ2-3 | - | TRBV4-3 | TRBD2
TGTGCCAGCAGCCCGAGACAGGCGAACACCGGGGAGCTGTTTTTT | CASSPRQANTGELFF | TRBJ2-2 | - | TRBV9 | -
TGTGCCAGCAGCGTAGGTCTGGACTCGTTTTATGGCTACACCTTC | CASSVGLDSFYGYTF | TRBJ1-2 | - | TRBV9 | -
TGTGCCAGCAGCAAAGACGGAAGTCAGGGGATGGAGAACTATGGCTACACCTTC | CASSKDGSQGMENYGYTF | TRBJ1-2 | once | TRBV21-1 | -
TGCGCCAGCAGCCAACCCGGAGAGACCCAGTACTTC | CASSQPGETQYF | TRBJ2-5 | once | TRBV4-1 | -
TGTGCCAGCAGCATCGGGGGGGCCGAAGATACGCAGTATTTT | CASSIGGAEDTQYF | TRBJ2-3 | - | TRBV7-3 | TRBD2
TGTGCCAGCTCACATGACAGGGTACGCAATCAGCCCCAGCATTTT | CASSHDRVRNQPQHF | TRBJ1-5 | - | TRBV18 | TRBD1
TGTGCCAGCAGTTTATCGGCGGGACTGATGTCCTACGAGCAGTACTTC | CASSLSAGLMSYEQYF | TRBJ2-7 | - | TRBV28 | -
TGCGCCAGCAGCTTTCAGGGGGAGGTTGGCACTGAAGCTTTCTTT | CASSFQGEVGTEAFF | TRBJ1-1 | once | TRBV5-1 | TRBD1
TGTGCCAGCAGCTTGGCTACTAGCGGGAGTCATGAGCAGTTCTTC | CASSLATSGSHEQFF | TRBJ2-1 | - | TRBV7-2 | TRBD2
TGTGCCAGCAGCTTAGTTGGGGGCGACACTGAAGCTTTCTTT | CASSLVGGDTEAFF | TRBJ1-1 | - | TRBV7-3 | -
TGCGCCAGCAGCCAAAGTGGGCGAACTAGCACAGATACGCAGTATTTT | CASSQSGRTSTDTQYF | TRBJ2-3 | - | TRBV4-3 | -
TGTGCCAGCAGTTTACGACAGGGGAGAGAAAAACTGTTTTTT | CASSLRQGREKLFF | TRBJ1-4 | - | TRBV28 | TRBD1
TGTGCCAGCAGCCAGACGACAGGGTACGAGCAGTACTTC | CASSQTTGYEQYF | TRBJ2-7 | - | TRBV11-2 | TRBD1
TGCAGCGTTGAAGATATAGAGGGACAGGACTACAATGAGCAGTTCTTC | CSVEDIEGQDYNEQFF | TRBJ2-1 | - | TRBV29-1 | TRBD1
TGCAGTGCTATCTACGGTTCACCCCTCCACTTT | CSAIYGSPLHF | TRBJ1-6 | - | TRBV20-1 | -
TGTGCCAGCCAACGGTATGGGGCCGTTCAGCCCCAGCATTTT | CASQRYGAVQPQHF | TRBJ1-5 | - | TRBV6-6 | -
TGTGCCAGCGCTAGCGGGAGCACCTACAATGAGCAGTTCTTC | CASASGSTYNEQFF | TRBJ2-1 | - | TRBV6-6 | TRBD2
TGCGCCAGCAGCCCCCAGAGGGGCGGGAGGTCACCCCTCCACTTT | CASSPQRGGRSPLHF | TRBJ1-6 | - | TRBV5-1 | -
TGCGCCAGCACCAGGGGATGGGTGAGCGGCACAGATACGCAGTATTTT | CASTRGWVSGTDTQYF | TRBJ2-3 | few | TRBV5-1 | -
TGTGCCAGCAGCTTTGGACAGGGGGCCCGTAATGAGCAGTTCTTC | CASSFGQGARNEQFF | TRBJ2-1 | - | TRBV5-6 | TRBD1
TGTGCCAGCAGCCCGAGACAGGGAGCATACAATGAGCAGTTCTTC | CASSPRQGAYNEQFF | TRBJ2-1 | - | TRBV7-8 | TRBD1
TGTGCCAGCAGCCCAGCCTCAGCGGGGACCTACAATGAGCAGTTCTTC | CASSPASAGTYNEQFF | TRBJ2-1 | - | TRBV7-3 | TRBD2
TGTGCCAGCACCGATTCAGCGGGGGCCTACGAGCAGTACTTC | CASTDSAGAYEQYF | TRBJ2-7 | - | TRBV25-1 | TRBD2
TGTGCCAGCAGCGTAGGGTTAGCGGGAGAGGAGACCCAGTACTTC | CASSVGLAGEETQYF | TRBJ2-5 | - | TRBV9 | TRBD2
TGTGCCAGCAGCTCCCCCCGCTCTGGAAACACCATATATTTT | CASSSPRSGNTIYF | TRBJ1-3 | - | TRBV5-6 | -
TGTGCCAGCAGCCGGACTAGCGGGAGTGATACGCAGTATTTT | CASSRTSGSDTQYF | TRBJ2-3 | - | TRBV5-4 | TRBD2
TGTGCCAGCAGTTACGCGGCCGGGACAGGGGTAAACACCATATATTTT | CASSYAAGTGVNTIYF | TRBJ1-3 | - | TRBV6-5 | TRBD1
TGTGCCAGCAGCTTACGAGGAGGCGGGGGTGGCAATGAGCAGTTCTTC | CASSLRGGGGGNEQFF | TRBJ2-1 | - | TRBV11-3 | TRBD2
TGCAGCGTTGAAACCCCAGGGAACACTGAAGCTTTCTTT | CSVETPGNTEAFF | TRBJ1-1 | - | TRBV29-1 | -
TGCGCCAGCAGCTCACAGAGGGGGGGCAACGAGCAGTACTTC | CASSSQRGGNEQYF | TRBJ2-7 | once | TRBV5-1 | -
TGCGCCAGCAGCCAAGCGGGAGAGATGTCCTACGAGCAGTACTTC | CASSQAGEMSYEQYF | TRBJ2-7 | - | TRBV4-1 | -
TGTGCCAGCAGTTTTTCCCCTATCTCGGCTGAAGCTTTCTTT | CASSFSPISAEAFF | TRBJ1-1 | - | TRBV28 | -
TGTGCCACCACGGGGGGGAACTATGGCTACACCTTC | CATTGGNYGYTF | TRBJ1-2 | few | TRBV6-5 | -
TGTGCCAGCAGTGACTCAGGAAGCGGGAGTAATGAGCAGTTCTTC | CASSDSGSGSNEQFF | TRBJ2-1 | - | TRBV6-4 | TRBD2
TGTGCCAGTAGGACTCACAGGACTGAAGCTTTCTTT | CASRTHRTEAFF | TRBJ1-1 | - | TRBV19 | -
TGTGCCAGCAGCTTAGGGCCCCACTGGGGGGCCTACGAGCAGTACTTC | CASSLGPHWGAYEQYF | TRBJ2-7 | - | TRBV11-2 | -
TGCAGCGTTGAATGGGCTAGCGGGAGCCGCTCCAGCACAGATACGCAGTATTTT | CSVEWASGSRSSTDTQYF | TRBJ2-3 | few | TRBV29-1 | TRBD2
TGTGCCAGCAGAACCGGACAGCCCTACGAGCAGTACTTC | CASRTGQPYEQYF | TRBJ2-7 | - | TRBV21-1 | -
TGTGCCAGCAGCTCCACTTTACAAGTTGGCGGGCTGTACTTC | CASSSTLQVGGLYF | TRBJ2-7 | - | TRBV7-6 | -
TGTGCCAGCAGCTTTTGGCCCGAGGGCAATCAGCCCCAGCATTTT | CASSFWPEGNQPQHF | TRBJ1-5 | - | TRBV5-6 | -
TGTGCCAGCAGCCCGAAGGGGCCAGAGACCCAGTACTTC | CASSPKGPETQYF | TRBJ2-5 | - | TRBV7-9 | -
TGTGCCAGCAGCTTGAGGGGCGAGCAGTACTTC | CASSLRGEQYF | TRBJ2-7 | - | TRBV5-5 | -
TGCGCCAGCAGCCACCCGCGGGCTAGCGGGAGGTTAAACACCGGGGAGCTGTTTTTT | CASSHPRASGRLNTGELFF | TRBJ2-2 | few | TRBV4-1 | TRBD2
TGCGCCAGCAGTGAGTCGGCAGGGGACAATGAGCAGTTCTTC | CASSESAGDNEQFF | TRBJ2-1 | - | TRBV10-1 | -
TGCGCCAGCAGTCACGGGGGGGGCGGTGATCAGCCCCAGCATTTT | CASSHGGGGDQPQHF | TRBJ1-5 | - | TRBV5-1 | -